This TCR beta chain was obtained from a study of vaccination effects on CD4 cells after COVID-19. Under the ViraFEST assay, PBMC were stimulated with viral peptide pools so that antigen-specific CD4+ T cells expanded. Sequencing was performed afterwards. Between days 9 and 10 of culture, CD4+ T cells were separated out. The person had a PCR-confirmed SARS-CoV-2 infection during March to December 2020. The authors exchanged half the medium for IL-2 medium on days 3 and 7. Study findings and constraints: Clonal contraction was marked in infection- and vaccine-induced clones late after vaccination. After vaccination, spike-reactive clones in convalescents were mostly new vaccine-induced clones.

This CDR3 comprises 11 residues. Germline CDR1 is KGHSH and CDR2 is LQKENI. V shed 5 bases and J shed 1 base, with 2 bases lying between them. As to this clone: Its target is not known.

This table comes from immunoSEQ multiplex PCR, and its TCRdb copy is limited to in-frame clones, with some not included. The profile shows about 45,000 clones, about 75% of them singletons. Source: CD4+ T cells from PBMCs cultured with a peptide pool, taken before COVID-19 vaccination. The V and J genes are TRBV18 and TRBJ2-5; no clear D. The sequence was collected from a human donor who had a prior SARS-CoV-2 infection. The CDR3: CASSGQETQYF. The CDR3 nucleotides are TGTGCCAGCTCAGGCCAAGAGACCCAGTACTTC.